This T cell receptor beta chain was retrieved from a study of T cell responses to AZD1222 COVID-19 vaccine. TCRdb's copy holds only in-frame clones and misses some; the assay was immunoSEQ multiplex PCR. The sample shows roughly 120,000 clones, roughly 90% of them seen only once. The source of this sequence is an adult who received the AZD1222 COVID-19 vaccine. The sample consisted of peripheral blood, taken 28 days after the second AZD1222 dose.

The CDR3 sequence is CASSVEQGITEAFF. CDR3 in DNA: TGTGCCAGCAGTGTCGAACAGGGAATCACTGAAGCTTTCTTT. The chain employs TRBV2 and TRBJ1-1; D might be TRBD1 (6 bases). Germline V gene lookup returns CDR1 SNHLY and CDR2 FYNNEI. The V and J ends lost 4 bases and 4 bases respectively, with 13 bases between them. CDR3 size: 14 residues.